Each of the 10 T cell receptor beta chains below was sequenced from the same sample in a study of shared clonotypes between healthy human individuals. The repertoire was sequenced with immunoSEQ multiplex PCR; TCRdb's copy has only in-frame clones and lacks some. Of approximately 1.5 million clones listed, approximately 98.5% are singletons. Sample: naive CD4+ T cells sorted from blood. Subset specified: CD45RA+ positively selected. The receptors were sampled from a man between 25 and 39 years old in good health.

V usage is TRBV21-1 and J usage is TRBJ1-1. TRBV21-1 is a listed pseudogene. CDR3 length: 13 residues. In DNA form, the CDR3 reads TGTGCCAGCAGCAAAGCTATAGGCACTGAAGCTTTCTTT. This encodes CASSKAIGTEAFF.

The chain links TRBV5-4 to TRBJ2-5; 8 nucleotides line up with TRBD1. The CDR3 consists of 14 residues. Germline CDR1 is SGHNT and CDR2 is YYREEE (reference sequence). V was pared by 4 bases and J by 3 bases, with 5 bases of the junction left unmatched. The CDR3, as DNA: TGTGCCAGCAGCCCCGGACAGGGAGAAGAGACCCAGTACTTC. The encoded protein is CASSPGQGEETQYF.

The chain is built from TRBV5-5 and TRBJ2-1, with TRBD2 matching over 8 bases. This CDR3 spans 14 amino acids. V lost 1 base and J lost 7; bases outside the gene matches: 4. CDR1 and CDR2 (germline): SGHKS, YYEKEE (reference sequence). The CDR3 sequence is CASSLLGLGNEQFF. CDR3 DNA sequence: TGTGCCAGCAGCTTGTTGGGACTAGGAAATGAGCAGTTCTTC. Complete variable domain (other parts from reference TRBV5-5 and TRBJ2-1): DAGVTQSPTHLIKTRGQQVTLRCSPISGHKSVSWYQQVLGQGPQFIFQYYEKEERGRGNFPDRFSARQFPNYSSELNVNALLLGDSALYLCASSLLGLGNEQFFGPGTRLTVL.

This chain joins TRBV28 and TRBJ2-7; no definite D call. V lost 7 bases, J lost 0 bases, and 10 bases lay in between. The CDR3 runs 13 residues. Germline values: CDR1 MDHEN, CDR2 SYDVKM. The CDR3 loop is CASTLTSSYEQYF. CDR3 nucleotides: TGTGCCAGCACCTTGACTTCCTCCTACGAGCAGTACTTC.

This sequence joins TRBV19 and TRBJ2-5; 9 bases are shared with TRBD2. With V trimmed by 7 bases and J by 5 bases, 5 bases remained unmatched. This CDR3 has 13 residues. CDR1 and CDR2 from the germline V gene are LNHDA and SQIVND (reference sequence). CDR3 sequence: CASKVSGSETQYF. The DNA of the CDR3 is TGTGCCAGTAAGGTTAGCGGGAGCGAGACCCAGTACTTC.

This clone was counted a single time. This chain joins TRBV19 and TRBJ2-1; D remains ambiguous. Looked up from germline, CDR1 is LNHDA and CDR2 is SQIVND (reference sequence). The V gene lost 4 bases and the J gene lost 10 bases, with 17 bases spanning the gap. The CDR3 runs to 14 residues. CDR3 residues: CASSTRRTAKEQFF. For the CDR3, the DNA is TGTGCCAGTAGTACGAGACGGACGGCAAAAGAGCAGTTCTTC.

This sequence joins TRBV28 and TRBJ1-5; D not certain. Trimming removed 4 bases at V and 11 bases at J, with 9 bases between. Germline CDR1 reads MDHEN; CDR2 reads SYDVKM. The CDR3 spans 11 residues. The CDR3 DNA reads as TGTGCCAGCAGTTCCCTCCGGTCCCAGCATTTT. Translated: CASSSLRSQHF.

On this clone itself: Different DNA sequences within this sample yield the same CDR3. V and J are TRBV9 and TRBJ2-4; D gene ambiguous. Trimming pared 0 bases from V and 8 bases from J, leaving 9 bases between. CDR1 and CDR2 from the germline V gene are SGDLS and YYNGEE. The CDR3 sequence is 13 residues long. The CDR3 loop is CASSVVGSDIQYF. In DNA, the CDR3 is TGTGCCAGCAGCGTAGTAGGATCGGACATTCAGTACTTC.

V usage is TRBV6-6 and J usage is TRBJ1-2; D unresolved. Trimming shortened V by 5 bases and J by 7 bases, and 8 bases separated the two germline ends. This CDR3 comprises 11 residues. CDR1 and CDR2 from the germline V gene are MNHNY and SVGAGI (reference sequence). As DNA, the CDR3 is TGTGCCAGCAGTCGACACACTGGCTACACCTTC. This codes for CASSRHTGYTF.

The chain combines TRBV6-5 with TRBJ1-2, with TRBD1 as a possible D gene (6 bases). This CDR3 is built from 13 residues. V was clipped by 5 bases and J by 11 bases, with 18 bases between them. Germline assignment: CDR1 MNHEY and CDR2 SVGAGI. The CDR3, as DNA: TGTGCCAGCAGTCGTGCCCCGGGACACTTTTACACCTTC. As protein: CASSRAPGHFYTF.